Listed here is a single T cell receptor (beta chain). CDR1 is MNHEY, CDR2 SMNVEV, per germline (reference sequence). V lost 6 bases to trimming and J lost 3 bases, with 12 bases between them. This CDR3 is 14 amino acids long. The sample is drawn from a study of blood T cell repertoires in COVID-19. Profiled with immunoSEQ multiplex PCR; TCRdb holds only in-frame clones, not every one. The sample records 50,000 to 75,000 clones, roughly 80% being singletons. This clonotype was obtained from a woman aged 45-59 years with active or convalescent COVID-19. The material sequenced was peripheral blood. The chain couples TRBV27 to TRBJ1-5; a weak D match, TRBD1 (6 bases). The CDR3 reads CASSPTGFNQPQHF. DNA for the CDR3: TGTGCCAGCAGCCCCACAGGGTTCAATCAGCCCCAGCATTTT.